This is a list of T cell receptor beta chains from one sample in a study of Graves' ophthalmopathy and Graves' hyperthyroidism. TCRdb re-called the multiplex PCR reads through MiXCR, storing one row per CDR3 protein. The table records hundreds of thousands of distinct CDR3 sequences, under 15% of them present only once. Sequenced input: blood. The source of these receptors is a woman aged 30 to 39 with Graves' ophthalmopathy. Each CDR3 is given with its conserved first and last residue. The order of the fields is D gene, V gene, clone size, J gene, CDR3 DNA, CDR3 protein. D genes are given only for firm matches. Clone size is shown for a subset of rows, as once, few, many or a class of expanded clone.

>.|TRBV5-1|.|TRBJ1-1
TGCGCCAGCAGCTTGGATGGGGGATCGGCTGAAGCTTTCTTT
CASSLDGGSAEAFF
>TRBD1|TRBV27|.|TRBJ1-2
TGTGCCAGCACCGATCTTGACAGGGGGGAAGGCTACACCTTC
CASTDLDRGEGYTF
>.|TRBV11-2|many|TRBJ1-5
TGTGCCAGCAGCTTAGAAGGGCATAGCAATCAGCCCCAGCATTTT
CASSLEGHSNQPQHF
>.|TRBV6-2/TRBV6-3|many|TRBJ2-7
TGTGCCAGCAGTTACTCGGGCGACAGGCCAGTTTCCTACGAGCAGTACTTC
CASSYSGDRPVSYEQYF
>TRBD1|TRBV12-5|many|TRBJ1-2
TGTGCTAGTGGTTTGGTAACAGGGGCTGGGATGATACGCTACACCTTC
CASGLVTGAGMIRYTF
>.|TRBV27|.|TRBJ2-7
TGTGCCAGCACCGCAAGTGGGGAGCAGTACTTC
CASTASGEQYF
>TRBD1|TRBV12-5|.|TRBJ2-5
TGTGCTAGTGGTTCACCCCGGGGACAGGGGGTTACCCAGTACTTC
CASGSPRGQGVTQYF
>.|TRBV5-1|many|TRBJ2-7
TGCGCCAGCAGCTTGGCAGGGGAATACGAGCAGTACTTC
CASSLAGEYEQYF
>TRBD1|TRBV24-1|many|TRBJ2-7
TGTGCCACCAGTGATTCCGGGACAGGACTTTCCTACGAGCAGTACTTC
CATSDSGTGLSYEQYF
>.|TRBV7-2|many|TRBJ1-2
TGTGCCAGCAGCCCTACAGAGTACTATGGCTACACCTTC
CASSPTEYYGYTF
>.|TRBV12-3/TRBV12-4|few|TRBJ1-5
TGTGCCAGCAGAGGTTACGGAGCCCAGCATTTT
CASRGYGAQHF
>TRBD1|TRBV15|many|TRBJ1-2
TGTGCCACCAGCAGTCCGACAGGGATTAACTATGGCTACGCCTTC
CATSSPTGINYGYAF
>TRBD1|TRBV20-1|many|TRBJ2-5
TGCAGTGCCGGGACAGGGGGCCAAGAGACCCAGTACTTC
CSAGTGGQETQYF
>.|TRBV5-1|.|TRBJ1-1
TGCGCCAGCACACCTCGGGGCGCAAATGAAGCTTTCTTT
CASTPRGANEAFF
>.|TRBV28|many|TRBJ2-7
TGTGCCATCGAAGCGCCCCGGGGCCGCTCCTACGAGCAGTACTTC
CAIEAPRGRSYEQYF
>.|TRBV30|few|TRBJ2-2
TGTGCCTTAAACCAGGGGTTCACCGGGGAGCTGTTTTTT
CALNQGFTGELFF
>TRBD1|TRBV6-5|many|TRBJ2-7
TGTGCCAGCAGTTACGTTGGGGACAGCCCCCTCGAGCAGTACTTC
CASSYVGDSPLEQYF
>TRBD2|TRBV11-2|few|TRBJ2-7
TGTGCCAGCAGCTCCCTCAGCGGGAGGCTAGACGAGCAGTACTTC
CASSSLSGRLDEQYF